This TCR beta chain is drawn from a study of blood T cells in healthy people across ages. Across the study: When template switching was applied, about one barcoded beta molecule was captured per two T cells.

Together with a sample-barcoded 5' primer, a J-beta primer mix was included in a second PCR lasting about 7 to 11 cycles. MiXCR, run by TCRdb on the 5' RACE reads, gives a single entry per CDR3 protein. The sample shows around 750,000 distinct CDR3 sequences, approximately 53% of them seen only once. The sequenced sample was blood. The clonotype originates from an older man in good health.

The CDR3 here is CASSNRTPLRDTQYF. Here the CDR3 DNA reads TGTGCCAGCAGTAATCGGACTCCTCTTAGAGATACGCAGTATTTT. The rearrangement joins TRBV2 to TRBJ2-3; possible D gene TRBD2, 5 bases. Germline assignment: CDR1 SNHLY and CDR2 FYNNEI. This CDR3 has 15 amino acids. Trimming shortened V by 5 bases and J by 5 bases, and 17 bases separated the two germline ends.